Each of the 22 T cell receptor beta chains below was sequenced from the same sample in a study of T-cell reconstitution after alpha-beta-depleted transplantation in children (TCRdb year 2016). The protocol used for the library was PCR. The instrument was an Illumina HiSeq 2500. To normalize quantification of the TCRbeta repertoire, the TCR libraries were built with molecular barcoding that relied on unique molecular identifiers. Through fastp at Q25 and MiXCR, TCRdb rebuilt clones from the public reads, retaining in-frame beta chains. Rows matching on CDR3 protein sequence are summarized as one entry with the most common DNA and genes. The sample table holds some 240,000 distinct CDR3 sequences, of which around 9.7% were seen once. The ten largest clones add up to 5% to 6% of the sample. The specimen comprised PBMCs from the stem cell graft donor, sampled from the stem cell graft. These receptors came from a human donor who donated a stem cell graft to a child with SCID.

This clonotype was found many times. The chain has TRBV5-1 and TRBJ1-1; D possibly corresponds to TRBD1 (6 bases). This CDR3 contains 14 residues. The germline CDR1 and CDR2 sequences are SGHRS and YFSETQ. Trimming cost V 3 bases and J 3 bases, with 12 bases left between them. DNA for the CDR3: TGCGCCAGCAGCTCTGGACAGAGTCACACTGAAGCTTTCTTT. It translates to CASSSGQSHTEAFF. Using reference TRBV5-1 and TRBJ1-1 for the parts outside the CDR3, the full variable domain is KAGVTQTPRYLIKTRGQQVTLSCSPISGHRSVSWYQQTPGQGLQFLFEYFSETQRNKGNFPGRFSGRQFSNSRSEMNVSTLELGDSALYLCASSSGQSHTEAFFGQGTRLTVV.

This clonotype was observed at least ten times. The V and J genes are TRBV29-1 and TRBJ2-2; D possibly corresponds to TRBD2 (5 bases). The CDR3 loop spans 13 amino acids. The V end was cut by 6 bases, the J end by 1 base, with 9 bases between. Looked up from germline, CDR1 is SQVTM and CDR2 is ANQGSEA. The CDR3 sequence is CSVPGLNTGELFF. The CDR3 nucleotides read TGCAGCGTACCAGGACTGAACACCGGGGAGCTGTTTTTT.

This clonotype has a handful of counts. This rearrangement joins TRBV5-1 to TRBJ2-6; D is ambiguous. From germline, CDR1 is SGHRS and CDR2 YFSETQ. The CDR3 spans 13 residues. Trimming removed 6 bases at V and 2 bases at J, with 6 bases between. CDR3 nucleotide sequence: TGCGCCAGCACCCCACCTGGGGCCAACGTCCTGACTTTC. Translated: CASTPPGANVLTF.

This clonotype was counted many times. The rearrangement links TRBV7-2 to TRBJ2-2; D might be TRBD2 (6 bases). CDR1 and CDR2 (germline): SGHTA, FQGNSA. The CDR3 consists of 14 residues. The V gene lost 5 bases and the J gene lost 6 bases, with 13 bases spanning the gap. The CDR3: CASSPSLAAGELFF. DNA of the CDR3: TGTGCCAGCAGCCCGAGTTTAGCGGCCGGGGAGCTGTTTTTT.

There are many counts of this clonotype. The CDR3 coding sequence is TGTGCCAGCAGCTTAGGCGGGGGGGCCAGGTGGAATGAGCAGTTCTTC. Protein sequence: CASSLGGGARWNEQFF. The chain carries TRBV5-6 and TRBJ2-1; TRBD2 agrees at 9 bases. V gave up 2 bases and J gave up 7 bases; unmatched junction bases: 10. The germline V gene encodes CDR1 SGHDT and CDR2 YYEEEE. This CDR3 spans 16 amino acids.

At least ten counts were recorded for this clonotype. The chain links TRBV7-9 to TRBJ2-7, with TRBD1 matching 7 bases. V lost 2 bases, J lost 0 bases, and 1 base stayed unmatched. The CDR3 runs 14 residues. Germline CDR1 is SEHNR and CDR2 is FQNEAQ (reference sequence). The CDR3 DNA follows: TGTGCCAGCAGCTTAACAGGGGACTCCTACGAGCAGTACTTC. Translating it yields CASSLTGDSYEQYF.

The rearrangement joins TRBV9 to TRBJ2-3; the D gene is possibly TRBD2 (6 bases). The germline V gene has CDR1 SGDLS and CDR2 YYNGEE. V was trimmed by 0 bases and J by 4 bases, leaving 12 bases between them. The CDR3 contains 15 residues. The CDR3 sequence is CASSVAGIAADTQYF. CDR3 nucleotide sequence: TGTGCCAGCAGCGTAGCGGGGATAGCGGCAGATACGCAGTATTTT. The full variable domain, rest sourced from reference TRBV9 and TRBJ2-3, is DSGVTQTPKHLITATGQRVTLRCSPRSGDLSVYWYQQSLDQGLQFLIQYYNGEERAKGNILERFSAQQFPDLHSELNLSSLELGDSALYFCASSVAGIAADTQYFGPGTRLTVL.

This clonotype was seen repeatedly, ten times or more. V gene TRBV12-3 or TRBV12-4 combines with J gene TRBJ1-1; D unclear. The length of the CDR3 is 12 residues. Between the trimmed V and J ends, which lost 3 bases and 12 bases, there was a span of 14 bases. The CDR3 spells CASSFTGFITFF. The CDR3 DNA follows: TGTGCCAGCAGTTTTACGGGGTTTATTACTTTCTTT.

Ten or more counts support this clonotype. The chain recombines TRBV7-2 with TRBJ1-5; D ambiguous. Germline V gene lookup returns CDR1 SGHTA and CDR2 FQGNSA. The CDR3 totals 15 residues. Trimming removed 1 base from V and 7 bases from J, with 14 bases in between. The CDR3 sequence: CASSLEAYLGQPQHF. CDR3 bases: TGTGCCAGCAGCTTAGAGGCGTATCTAGGCCAGCCCCAGCATTTT.

The V gene is TRBV5-5, the J gene TRBJ1-2, with D unclear. CDR1 SGHKS and CDR2 YYEKEE come from the germline V gene (reference sequence). This CDR3 region has 15 residues. V lost 4 bases, J lost 5 bases, and 18 bases lay in between. CDR3 in DNA: TGTGCCAGCAGCATCCGGGATCCGCAAGCTTATGGCTACACCTTC. Protein product: CASSIRDPQAYGYTF.

This clonotype was seen at least ten times. The chain links TRBV7-2 to TRBJ1-2, with D maybe TRBD1 (5 bases). In germline, CDR1 is SGHTA, CDR2 FQGNSA. This CDR3 spans 15 amino acids. V shed 1 base and J shed 8 bases, with 17 bases lying between them. CDR3 nucleotides: TGTGCCAGCAGCTTAGATCGCCCGGGGGTGAGGGGCTACACCTTC. Residues: CASSLDRPGVRGYTF.

This clonotype was counted ten times or more. The CDR3 loop is CASSLQTVSGANVLTF. The CDR3 DNA is TGTGCCAGCAGTTTACAGACAGTCTCTGGGGCCAACGTCCTGACTTTC. The V gene is TRBV12-3 or TRBV12-4, the J gene TRBJ2-6; the D gene is possibly TRBD1 (5 bases). There are 16 residues in the CDR3. The ends were cut back, 2 bases at V and 0 bases at J, with 8 bases in the middle.

By frequency in the sample, this clonotype is medium-sized. The rearrangement links TRBV24-1 to TRBJ2-1; 10 nucleotides align to TRBD2. Trimming cost V 9 bases and J 4 bases; bases outside gene matches: 8. The germline CDR1 and CDR2 sequences are KGHDR and SFDVKD. The CDR3 runs 15 residues. The CDR3 nucleotides read TGTGCCACCGGGGAAACTAGCGGGGCATACAATGAGCAGTTCTTC. This encodes CATGETSGAYNEQFF.

To note about this clonotype: The final CDR3 position lacks the conserved phenylalanine or tryptophan, pointing to a likely read error. The DNA is left out, because the CDR3 cannot be placed on it with certainty; the CDR3 is given as TCRdb lists it. The chain recombines TRBV29-1 with TRBJ1-1; no check of the table's D call, TRBD1, against the DNA was made. The CDR3 spans 14 residues, counting both ends. Germline assignment: CDR1 SQVTM and CDR2 ANQGSEA. CDR3: CSVEGQTRGGGAFC.

This clonotype appeared many times. The DNA for the CDR3 is TGCAGTGCTAACGGGCCCGGAAACACCATATATTTT. Protein: CSANGPGNTIYF. This sequence joins TRBV20-1 and TRBJ1-3; unclear D gene. CDR1 is DFQATT and CDR2 is SNEGSKA in the germline V gene (reference sequence). CDR3 size: 12 residues. V was cut by 4 bases and J by 4 bases, with 8 bases left in between.

The genes are TRBV20-1 and TRBJ2-1; weak D call: TRBD1 (6 bases). The germline V and J ends were trimmed by 3 bases and 5 bases, with 14 bases remaining between them. Germline V gene data show CDR1 as DFQATT and CDR2 as SNEGSKA (reference sequence). The length of the CDR3 is 14 residues. CDR3 DNA sequence: TGCAGTGCTAGCAGGGGCCCCGGAGACAATGAGCAGTTCTTC. Translating gives CSASRGPGDNEQFF.

This clonotype was counted ten times or more. The rearrangement links TRBV27 to TRBJ2-3, with D perhaps matching TRBD1 or TRBD2 (5 bases each). V was pared by 5 bases and J by 6 bases, with 15 bases between. The V gene's germline CDR1 is MNHEY and CDR2 SMNVEV (reference sequence). The CDR3 loop spans 14 amino acids. The CDR3 nucleotides read TGTGCCAGCAGTCGTACTGGGGGAGTTGATACGCAGTATTTT. Amino acid sequence: CASSRTGGVDTQYF.

This clonotype was seen repeatedly, ten times or more. V gene TRBV7-9 combines with J gene TRBJ1-4; 8 bases map to TRBD1. CDR3 length: 15 residues. Germline CDR1 and CDR2: SEHNR and FQNEAQ (reference sequence). V gave up 5 bases and J gave up 5 bases; unmatched junction bases: 7. CDR3 DNA sequence: TGTGCCAGCAGCACGACAGGGGCGTTCAATGAAAAACTGTTTTTT. Residues: CASSTTGAFNEKLFF.

This clonotype has a count of ten or more. The rearrangement uses TRBV4-1 and TRBJ1-3, with 9 bases lining up with TRBD1. There are 21 residues in the CDR3. Per the germline V gene, CDR1 is MGHRA and CDR2 is YSYEKL. Trimming removed 2 bases from V and 7 bases from J; junction bases left unmatched: 24. The CDR3 sequence is CASSQSPSGSHTGGRGNTIYF. The DNA for the CDR3 is TGCGCCAGCAGCCAAAGCCCTTCCGGGAGTCACACAGGGGGCCGGGGCAACACCATATATTTT.

At least ten counts were recorded for this clonotype. The chain recombines TRBV6-5 with TRBJ2-5; TRBD1 agrees at 8 bases. With 4 bases clipped from V and 2 bases from J, the junction kept 3 bases outside the gene matches. Germline V CDR1 and CDR2: MNHEY, SVGAGI. The CDR3 sequence is 14 residues long. The CDR3 region is CASSFWDRQETQYF. The CDR3 region has the DNA TGTGCCAGCAGTTTCTGGGACAGGCAAGAGACCCAGTACTTC.

On this clonotype: This may stem from a read error, because a much larger clone lies one nucleotide away. The chain couples TRBV6-1 to TRBJ2-1; 7 nucleotides align to TRBD2. CDR1 and CDR2 (germline): MNHNS, SASEGT. This CDR3 has 14 amino acids. CDR3 nucleotides: TGTGCCAGCAGTGAAAGGGGCCGGGGGGATGAGCACTTCTTC. Residues: CASSERGRGDEHFF.

This clonotype occurred many times. This rearrangement joins TRBV5-1 to TRBJ1-2; 7 nucleotides match TRBD1. The V gene's germline CDR1 is SGHRS and CDR2 YFSETQ. V was pared by 4 bases and J by 3 bases, with 12 bases of the junction left unmatched. The CDR3 length is 16 residues. The CDR3 nucleotides are TGCGCCAGCAGCCCGAACACAGGGGCAGAGGACTATGGCTACACCTTC. Protein: CASSPNTGAEDYGYTF.